This T cell receptor (beta chain) originates from a study of beta chain features in type 1 diabetes. Study-level findings and limits: A closer apparent resemblance between naive, central memory and Treg TCRB repertoires was seen in patients than in healthy donors. Shortening that was moderate but significant affected the TCRB CDR3s of Type 1 diabetes patients in all four CD4+ subsets.

This clone was detected only a few times. Its antigen is undetermined. Sorting that relied on CD45RO/CCR7/CD25/CD127/CD95/CD27 yielded CD4+ naive, central memory, regulatory and stem cell-like memory cells. The length of the CDR3 is 16 residues. From germline, CDR1 is MNHNS and CDR2 SASEGT. The V and J ends lost 4 bases and 6 bases, in that order; junction bases with no gene match: 6. Every isolated RNA sample was fully reverse transcribed, so sequencing captured expressed TCRB transcripts. Using immunoSEQ multiplex PCR, the repertoire was profiled, and TCRdb retains in-frame clones only, with some absent. The sample carries roughly 340,000 clones, over 10% recorded once.

Material for sequencing was naive CD4+ T cells from blood. The source of this sequence is a woman aged 18-29 years with type 1 diabetes. The genes are TRBV6-1 and TRBJ2-3, with TRBD2 matching over 14 bases. CDR3 amino acids: CASSGARLAGGDTQYF. CDR3 in DNA: TGTGCCAGCAGTGGCGCTCGACTAGCGGGAGGGGATACGCAGTATTTT.